Listed here are 6 T cell receptor beta chains from one sample, sequenced in a study of shared clonotypes between healthy human individuals. The repertoire was sequenced with immunoSEQ multiplex PCR; TCRdb's copy has only in-frame clones and lacks some. The sample holds approximately 740,000 clones, roughly 70% seen once. Material for sequencing was memory CD4+ T cells sorted from blood. Sample subset: CD45RA-negative fraction. These receptors came from a woman in her 30s in good health.

The chain recombines TRBV29-1 with TRBJ2-4, with 9 bases identical to TRBD2. The CDR3 runs to 15 residues. From germline, CDR1 is SQVTM and CDR2 ANQGSEA. V shed 6 bases, J shed 0 bases, and the junction held 6 bases outside the gene matches. The CDR3 loop reads CSVGTSQVAKNIQYF. The CDR3 nucleotides read TGCAGCGTGGGGACTAGCCAGGTAGCCAAAAACATTCAGTACTTC.

Only a few counts were recorded for this clone. The rearrangement uses TRBV5-1 and TRBJ2-5; TRBD2 is a possible D gene (6 bases). Per germline, CDR1 SGHRS and CDR2 YFSETQ. This CDR3 is built from 15 residues. Trimming pared 2 bases from V and 0 bases from J, leaving 11 bases between. The CDR3 region is CASSFGTSYQETQYF. The CDR3, as DNA: TGCGCCAGCAGCTTCGGGACTTCTTACCAAGAGACCCAGTACTTC.

CDR3 sequence reads: CASSLAGSYDTQYF. The DNA of the CDR3 is TGTGCCAGCAGCTTAGCGGGATCATACGATACGCAGTATTTT. The J gene is TRBJ2-3, the V gene TRBV25-1, with 8 bases matching TRBD2. Germline trimming cut 6 bases from V and 6 bases from J; bases unmatched to any gene: 8. The V gene's germline CDR1 is MGHDK and CDR2 SYGVNS. This CDR3 comprises 14 residues.

The rearrangement joins TRBV30 to TRBJ2-6; D is unclear. V was cut by 5 bases and J by 0 bases, with 17 bases left in between. CDR3 length equals 17 residues. Germline CDR1 GTSNPN, CDR2 SVGIG (reference sequence). The CDR3 DNA reads as TGTGCCTGGCAGGTTGGAACACGAAACTCTGGGGCCAACGTCCTGACTTTC. Its translation is CAWQVGTRNSGANVLTF.

V usage is TRBV28 and J usage is TRBJ2-7; perhaps TRBD2 as D (6 bases). Trimming took 6 bases from V and 2 from J, leaving 11 bases between them. The length of the CDR3 is 13 residues. Germline V gives CDR1 MDHEN, CDR2 SYDVKM. Here the CDR3 reads CASSKPGAYEQYF. As DNA, the CDR3 is TGTGCCAGCAGCAAACCGGGGGCCTACGAGCAGTACTTC. Looking up the rest from reference TRBV28 and TRBJ2-7 gives the full variable domain: DVKVTQSSRYLVKRTGEKVFLECVQDMDHENMFWYRQDPGLGLRLIYFSYDVKMKEKGDIPEGYSVSREKKERFSLILESASTNQTSMYLCASSKPGAYEQYFGPGTRLTVT.

This clone was seen only a few times. One base away lies a much larger clone, so this may be a sequencing read error. At the DNA level, this CDR3 is encoded by other sequences in the same sample as well. The chain links TRBV11-2 to TRBJ2-7; 7 bases align to TRBD2. The germline V gene has CDR1 SGHAT and CDR2 FQNNGV. The junction had 4 bases not matched to a gene; V was cut back by 5 bases and J by 0 bases. The CDR3 totals 14 residues. This chain's CDR3 is CASSLQRDSYEQYF. CDR3 nucleotides: TGTGCCAGCAGCCTTCAGCGGGACTCCTACGAGCAGTACTTC.